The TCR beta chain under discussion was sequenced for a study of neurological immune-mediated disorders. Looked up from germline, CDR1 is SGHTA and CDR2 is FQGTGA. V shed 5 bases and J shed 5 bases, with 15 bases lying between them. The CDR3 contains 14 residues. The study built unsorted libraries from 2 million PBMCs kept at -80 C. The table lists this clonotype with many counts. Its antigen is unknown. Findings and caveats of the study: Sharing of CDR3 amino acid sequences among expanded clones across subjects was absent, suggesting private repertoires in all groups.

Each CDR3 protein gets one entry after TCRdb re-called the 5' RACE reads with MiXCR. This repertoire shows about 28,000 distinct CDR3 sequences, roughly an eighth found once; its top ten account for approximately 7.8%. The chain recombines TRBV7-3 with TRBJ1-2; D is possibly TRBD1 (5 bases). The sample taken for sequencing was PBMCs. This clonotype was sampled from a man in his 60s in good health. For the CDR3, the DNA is TGTGCCAGCAGCCCGGGACCTGAAAGTTATGGCTACACCTTC. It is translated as CASSPGPESYGYTF.